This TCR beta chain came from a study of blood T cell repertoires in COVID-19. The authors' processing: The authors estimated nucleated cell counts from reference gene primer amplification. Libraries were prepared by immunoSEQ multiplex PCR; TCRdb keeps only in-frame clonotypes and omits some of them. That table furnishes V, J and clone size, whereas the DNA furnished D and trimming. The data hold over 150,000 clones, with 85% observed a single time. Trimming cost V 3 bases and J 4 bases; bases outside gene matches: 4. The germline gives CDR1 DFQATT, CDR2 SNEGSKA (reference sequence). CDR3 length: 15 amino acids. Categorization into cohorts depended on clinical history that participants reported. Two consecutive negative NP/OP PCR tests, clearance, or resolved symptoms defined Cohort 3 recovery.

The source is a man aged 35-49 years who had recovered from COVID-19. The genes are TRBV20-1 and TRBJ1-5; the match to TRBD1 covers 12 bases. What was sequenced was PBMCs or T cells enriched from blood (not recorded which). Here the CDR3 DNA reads TGCAGTGCTAGTCTGGGACAGGGGGCTAATCAGCCCCAGCATTTT. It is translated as CSASLGQGANQPQHF.